This is a list of T cell receptor beta chains from one sample in a study of blood T cell repertoires in COVID-19. Measured with immunoSEQ multiplex PCR; TCRdb has only the in-frame clones, and not every one. The data contain 200,000 to 300,000 clones, about 91% of them seen just once; the ten biggest clones take up roughly 2.4%. The sample was PBMCs or T cells enriched from blood (not recorded which). These receptors were collected from a woman aged 40 to 55 with acute COVID-19. CDR3s include the opening cysteine and the closing phenylalanine or tryptophan. A D gene is named only where the DNA matches it firmly. Clone sizes are given selectively: once, few, many, or a class where the clone is expanded.

V gene,J gene,D gene,clone size,CDR3 protein,CDR3 DNA
TRBV11-3,TRBJ2-2,TRBD2,-,CASIGLAINTGELFF,TGTGCCAGCATTGGACTAGCGATAAACACCGGGGAGCTGTTTTTT
TRBV19,TRBJ2-7,-,-,CASSINWAGDEQYF,TGTGCCAGTAGTATCAACTGGGCAGGGGACGAGCAGTACTTC
TRBV19,TRBJ2-1,-,-,CASSIELLVKNEQFF,TGTGCCAGTAGTATAGAGTTACTAGTCAAGAATGAGCAGTTCTTC
TRBV5-1,TRBJ2-2,TRBD1,-,CASSLGSGGQRTGELFF,TGCGCCAGCAGCTTGGGGTCAGGGGGACAGCGCACCGGGGAGCTGTTTTTT
TRBV6-6,TRBJ1-6,TRBD1,-,CASSGGQGISPLHF,TGTGCCAGCAGCGGAGGACAGGGGATCTCACCCCTCCACTTT
TRBV29-1,TRBJ2-5,TRBD1,once,CSGVGQVWETQYF,TGCAGCGGTGTAGGACAGGTCTGGGAGACCCAGTACTTC
TRBV7-2,TRBJ2-4,TRBD2,-,CASSLSGGKNIQYF,TGTGCCAGCAGCTTAAGCGGGGGTAAAAACATTCAGTACTTC
TRBV7-6,TRBJ1-2,TRBD1,-,CASSLTPGQGSYTF,TGTGCCAGCAGCTTGACCCCGGGACAGGGTAGCTACACCTTC
TRBV5-4,TRBJ2-3,TRBD2,-,CASSRLAVSTDTQYF,TGTGCCAGCAGTCGACTAGCGGTTTCCACAGATACGCAGTATTTT
TRBV29-1,TRBJ1-5,TRBD1,-,CSVLQGGSYQPQHF,TGCAGCGTCCTACAGGGGGGGTCATATCAGCCCCAGCATTTT
TRBV5-1,TRBJ1-4,-,-,CASSLVAAANEKLFF,TGCGCCAGCAGCTTGGTAGCGGCTGCTAATGAAAAACTGTTTTTT
TRBV12-5,TRBJ2-1,-,-,CASGLVSEQFF,TGTGCTAGTGGTTTGGTCAGTGAGCAGTTCTTC
TRBV10-3,TRBJ1-1,TRBD1,-,CAISESKLGQASDTEAFF,TGTGCCATCAGTGAGTCGAAGTTGGGACAGGCGTCCGACACTGAAGCTTTCTTT
TRBV19,TRBJ1-2,TRBD1,-,CASSIGGHRGALNYGYTF,TGTGCCAGTAGTATAGGAGGGCACAGGGGCGCTCTAAACTATGGCTACACCTTC
TRBV11-2,TRBJ1-2,-,-,CASSLVQGDYGYTF,TGTGCCAGCAGCTTAGTTCAAGGGGACTATGGCTACACCTTC
TRBV12-5,TRBJ1-6,TRBD1,-,CASGTTGTGNSPLHF,TGTGCTAGTGGTACCACCGGGACAGGGAATTCACCCCTCCACTTT
TRBV2,TRBJ1-1,-,-,CASSEDPRREAFF,TGTGCCAGCAGTGAAGATCCAAGGAGAGAGGCTTTCTTT
TRBV2,TRBJ2-7,-,-,CASRDWHSYEQYF,TGTGCCAGCAGGGACTGGCACTCCTACGAGCAGTACTTC
TRBV6-4,TRBJ1-3,-,many,CASTPPVGKRNTIYF,TGTGCCAGCACCCCCCCGGTGGGGAAGCGGAACACCATATATTTT
TRBV5-6,TRBJ1-2,-,-,CASSSVDDRTHGYTF,TGTGCCAGCAGCTCCGTAGATGACAGGACCCATGGCTACACCTTC
TRBV5-5,TRBJ1-2,-,-,CASSLVNFLYGYTF,TGTGCCAGCAGCCTGGTAAACTTCCTTTATGGCTACACCTTC
TRBV27,TRBJ2-3,TRBD2,-,CASSSWASGLAITDTQYF,TGTGCCAGCAGTTCATGGGCTTCGGGACTAGCGATAACAGATACGCAGTATTTT
TRBV19,TRBJ1-6,-,-,CASIGGSYNSPLHF,TGTGCCAGTATAGGGGGCTCCTATAATTCACCCCTCCACTTT
TRBV18,TRBJ1-2,-,-,CASSPANYGYTF,TGTGCCAGCTCACCCGCTAACTATGGCTACACCTTC
TRBV3-1/TRBV3-2,TRBJ2-2,TRBD2,-,CASSQGLAGAPGELFF,TGTGCCAGCAGCCAGGGACTAGCGGGAGCCCCCGGGGAGCTGTTTTTT
TRBV7-2,TRBJ2-2,-,once,CASSHRAGLGNAGELFF,TGTGCCAGCAGCCATAGGGCGGGACTGGGTAATGCCGGGGAGCTGTTTTTT
TRBV10-3,TRBJ1-4,TRBD1,-,CAISGDRDGKLFF,TGTGCCATCAGTGGGGACAGGGATGGAAAACTGTTTTTT
TRBV7-8,TRBJ2-7,TRBD1,-,CASSLRTGGPYEQYF,TGTGCCAGCAGCTTAAGGACAGGGGGTCCCTACGAGCAGTACTTC
TRBV30,TRBJ1-2,-,-,CAWSQGSYGYTF,TGTGCCTGGAGTCAGGGAAGCTATGGCTACACCTTC
TRBV29-1,TRBJ1-6,TRBD1,-,CSVAQGARNSPLHF,TGCAGCGTGGCACAGGGGGCTAGGAATTCACCCCTCCACTTT
TRBV30,TRBJ1-6,-,-,CAWSSLTPDRSPLHF,TGTGCCTGGAGTTCCCTGACCCCGGACAGATCACCCCTCCACTTT
TRBV6-7,TRBJ1-6,-,-,CASRPLTPYNSPLHF,TGTGCCAGCAGGCCGTTGACACCCTATAATTCACCCCTCCACTTT
TRBV11-2,TRBJ2-2,-,-,CASSLSGSGELFF,TGTGCCAGCAGCTTGTCGGGGTCCGGGGAGCTGTTTTTT
TRBV5-1,TRBJ2-1,TRBD2,-,CASSLVASGRNEQFF,TGCGCCAGCAGCTTGGTGGCTAGCGGGAGAAATGAGCAGTTCTTC
TRBV7-9,TRBJ1-3,-,-,CASSLAGRRSSGNTIYF,TGTGCCAGCAGCTTAGCGGGCAGGCGCAGCTCTGGAAACACCATATATTTT
TRBV3-1/TRBV3-2,TRBJ1-5,-,-,CASSLYSDQPQHF,TGTGCCAGCAGCCTCTACAGTGATCAGCCCCAGCATTTT
TRBV3-1/TRBV3-2,TRBJ2-7,-,-,CASSQVGRGRQASDYEQYF,TGTGCCAGCAGCCAAGTAGGCCGTGGCCGACAGGCATCGGACTACGAGCAGTACTTC
TRBV4-3,TRBJ2-1,TRBD2,-,CASSQDHSSRTSGILNEQFF,TGCGCCAGCAGCCAAGATCACTCTTCAAGGACTAGCGGGATTCTCAATGAGCAGTTCTTC
TRBV24-1,TRBJ1-3,TRBD1,-,CATSDATGSGNTIYF,TGTGCCACCAGTGACGCGACAGGGTCTGGAAACACCATATATTTT
TRBV5-6,TRBJ2-1,-,-,CASRRGGSNEQFF,TGTGCCAGCAGGAGAGGAGGGTCCAATGAGCAGTTCTTC
TRBV7-2,TRBJ2-3,-,-,CASRFQVGGTDTQYF,TGTGCCAGCAGATTTCAAGTCGGGGGTACAGATACGCAGTATTTT
TRBV5-8,TRBJ2-6,-,-,CASSLRGSGANVLTF,TGTGCCAGCAGCTTGAGAGGGTCCGGGGCCAACGTCCTGACTTTC